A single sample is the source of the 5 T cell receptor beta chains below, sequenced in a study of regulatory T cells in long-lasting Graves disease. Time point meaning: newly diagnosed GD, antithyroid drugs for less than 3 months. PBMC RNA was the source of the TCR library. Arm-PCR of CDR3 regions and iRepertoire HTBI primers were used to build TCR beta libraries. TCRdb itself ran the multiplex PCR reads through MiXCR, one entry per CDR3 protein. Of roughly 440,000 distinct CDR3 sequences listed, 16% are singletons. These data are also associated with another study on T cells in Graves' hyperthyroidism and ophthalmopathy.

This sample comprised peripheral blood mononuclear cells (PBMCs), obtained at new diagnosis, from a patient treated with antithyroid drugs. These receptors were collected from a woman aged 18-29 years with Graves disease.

The CDR3 DNA reads TGTGCCAGCAGTTTCCGCGACTATTCACCCCTCCACTTT. Translated, it gives CASSFRDYSPLHF. The chain uses TRBV27 and TRBJ1-6; D is undetermined. The CDR3 runs to 13 residues. Germline CDR1 is MNHEY and CDR2 is SMNVEV (reference sequence). V was cut by 3 bases and J by 8 bases, with 8 bases left in between.

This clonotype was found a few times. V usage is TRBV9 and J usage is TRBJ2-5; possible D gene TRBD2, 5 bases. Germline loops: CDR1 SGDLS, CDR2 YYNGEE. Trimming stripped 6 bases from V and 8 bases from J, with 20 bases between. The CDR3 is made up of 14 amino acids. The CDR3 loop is CASTMGEAKETQYF. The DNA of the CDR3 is TGTGCCAGCACCATGGGAGAGGCCAAGGAAACCCAGTACTTC.

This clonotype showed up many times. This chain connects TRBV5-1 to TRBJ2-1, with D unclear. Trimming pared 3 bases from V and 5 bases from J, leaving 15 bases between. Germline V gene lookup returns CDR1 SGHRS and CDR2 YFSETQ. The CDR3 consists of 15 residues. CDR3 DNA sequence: TGCGCCAGCAGCTCGTCCAGTCATCCCAACAATGAGCAGTTCTTC. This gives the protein CASSSSSHPNNEQFF.

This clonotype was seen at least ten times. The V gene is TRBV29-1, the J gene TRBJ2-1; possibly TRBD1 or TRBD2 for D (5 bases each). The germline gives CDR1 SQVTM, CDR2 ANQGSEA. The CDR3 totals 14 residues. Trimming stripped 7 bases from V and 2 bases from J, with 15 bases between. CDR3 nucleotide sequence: TGCAGCGGCGAACTGGGACGGACCTACAATGAGCAGTTCTTC. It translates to CSGELGRTYNEQFF.

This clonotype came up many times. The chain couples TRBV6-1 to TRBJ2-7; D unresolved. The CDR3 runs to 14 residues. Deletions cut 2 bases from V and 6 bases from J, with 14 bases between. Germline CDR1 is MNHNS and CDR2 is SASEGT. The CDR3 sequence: CASSELSSRSEQYF. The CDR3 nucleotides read TGTGCCAGCAGTGAATTGTCTTCGAGAAGCGAGCAGTACTTC.